A selection of T cell receptor beta chains follows, all from one sample in a study of Graves' ophthalmopathy and Graves' hyperthyroidism. TCRdb re-derived calls from the multiplex PCR reads in MiXCR, one entry per CDR3 protein. Of about 740,000 distinct CDR3 sequences in the sample, 40% were seen once. Sequencing input: peripheral blood. Receptors were obtained from an adult man with Graves' ophthalmopathy. The CDR3 runs from the conserved cysteine through the conserved F or W. The D gene is left open where the match is weak. Size is stated for part of the rows, as once, few or many counts, or as a class when the clone is expanded.

>TRBJ2-7|TRBV20-1|few|-
TGCAGTGCTAGCGCTACGGGGAGCTCCTACGAGCAGTACTTC
CSASATGSSYEQYF
>TRBJ1-4|TRBV19|-|-
TGTGCCAGTAGGGAATGGCGGCCAACTAATGAAAAACTGTTTTTT
CASREWRPTNEKLFF
>TRBJ1-1|TRBV6-6|-|-
TGTGCCAGCAGCCCCCACTTTGGGGTGAACACTGAAGCTTTCTTT
CASSPHFGVNTEAFF
>TRBJ2-7|TRBV10-3|-|TRBD2
TGTGCCATCGGTGACTGGCTAGCGGGGGATACCTACGAGCAGTACTTC
CAIGDWLAGDTYEQYF
>TRBJ2-7|TRBV3-1|few|-
TGTGCCAGCAGCCAAGATGCGGGGAACTACGAGCAGTACTTC
CASSQDAGNYEQYF
>TRBJ2-1|TRBV20-1|once|-
TGCAGTGCTAGAGATGGAGAGGAATACAATGAGCAGTTCTTC
CSARDGEEYNEQFF
>TRBJ1-2|TRBV19|-|TRBD1
TGTGCCAGTAACAGGTTTCCAGGACAGGGGGCGCGCGGCTACACCTTC
CASNRFPGQGARGYTF
>TRBJ2-5|TRBV7-2|many|-
TGTGCCAGCAGCTTAGAGTATGGAGAGACCCAGTACTTC
CASSLEYGETQYF
>TRBJ2-6|TRBV7-9|-|TRBD2
TGTGCCAGCAGCTCACTAGCGGGAGCCGCTGGGGCCAACGTCCTGACTTTC
CASSSLAGAAGANVLTF
>TRBJ1-1|TRBV25-1|-|TRBD1
TGTGCCAGCCTATCGTTAAGACAGGGAGAAGCTTTCTTT
CASLSLRQGEAFF
>TRBJ1-2|TRBV7-3|-|TRBD1
TGTGCCAGCAGCCCCGGGACAGGGGGCGCCTATGGCTACACCTTC
CASSPGTGGAYGYTF
>TRBJ1-4|TRBV20-1|few|TRBD1
TGCAGGTGCGACAGGGCCGGTAATGAAAAACTGTTTTTT
CRCDRAGNEKLFF
>TRBJ2-5|TRBV29-1|-|-
TGCAGCGTTGACGGTCAGGGCCCCGAGACCCAGTACTTC
CSVDGQGPETQYF
>TRBJ2-7|TRBV14|-|TRBD2
TGTGCTAGAGACAGCGGGGGGGCTTATGAGCAGTACTTC
CARDSGGAYEQYF
>TRBJ1-2|TRBV7-8|few|-
TGTGCCAGCAGCCAAGGTGATTCTGGCTACACCTTC
CASSQGDSGYTF
>TRBJ2-5|TRBV6-5|few|-
TGTGCCAGCAGTCGTGACCTAGTAGCGGTAGAGACCCAGTACTTC
CASSRDLVAVETQYF
>TRBJ2-7|TRBV5-1|few|-
TGCGCCAGCAGCTTGGGAATTGAGGCCGGAGAGCAGTACTTC
CASSLGIEAGEQYF
>TRBJ2-2|TRBV7-9|-|-
TGTGCCAGCAGCCCCCCCTCTAGATGGCGGGGCGGCGGGGAGCTGTTTTTT
CASSPPSRWRGGGELFF
>TRBJ2-5|TRBV4-3|few|-
TGCGCCAGCAGCCAAGATTATCGGGTCAGGTGGGGGGAGACCCAGTACTTC
CASSQDYRVRWGETQYF
>TRBJ1-1|TRBV2|-|TRBD1
TGTGCCAGCAGTGGGGGGACAGGGTTCATGAACACTGAAGCTTTCTTT
CASSGGTGFMNTEAFF
>TRBJ1-2|TRBV24-1|-|-
TGTGCCAGCAGTTACCCCGGGACAAATAACTATGGCTACACCTTC
CASSYPGTNNYGYTF
>TRBJ2-5|TRBV20-1|-|TRBD2
TGCAGTGCTAGCGGACTAGCGGGGGTAATCAAGAAGACCCAGTACTTC
CSASGLAGVIKKTQYF
>TRBJ1-2|TRBV10-2|-|TRBD1
TGCGCCAGCAGTGAGAGGACAGGAGCAGGTGGCTACACCTTC
CASSERTGAGGYTF
>TRBJ1-1|TRBV25-1|-|-
TGTGCCAGCAGCTTAACGACGGACTATGGGGCAACTTTCTTT
CASSLTTDYGATFF
>TRBJ2-5|TRBV10-3|few|TRBD2
TGTGCCATCCAAGGCGGGGGTGAGACCCAGTACTTC
CAIQGGGETQYF
>TRBJ1-1|TRBV5-1|-|-
TGCGCCAGCAGCTTGGCTGGCAGGGTATTGCTGAACACTGAAGCTTTCTTT
CASSLAGRVLLNTEAFF
>TRBJ1-1|TRBV25-1|-|-
TGTGCCAGCGTCTCCGGTGGGGACACTGAAGCTTTCTTT
CASVSGGDTEAFF
>TRBJ2-5|TRBV7-2|-|-
TGTGCCAGCAGCTTAGAAGCGGGACAGAGGATGGAGACCCAGTACTTC
CASSLEAGQRMETQYF
>TRBJ2-5|TRBV29-1|once|TRBD2
TGCAGCAATCGAGCGGGAGCGCGAGAGACCCAGTACTTC
CSNRAGARETQYF